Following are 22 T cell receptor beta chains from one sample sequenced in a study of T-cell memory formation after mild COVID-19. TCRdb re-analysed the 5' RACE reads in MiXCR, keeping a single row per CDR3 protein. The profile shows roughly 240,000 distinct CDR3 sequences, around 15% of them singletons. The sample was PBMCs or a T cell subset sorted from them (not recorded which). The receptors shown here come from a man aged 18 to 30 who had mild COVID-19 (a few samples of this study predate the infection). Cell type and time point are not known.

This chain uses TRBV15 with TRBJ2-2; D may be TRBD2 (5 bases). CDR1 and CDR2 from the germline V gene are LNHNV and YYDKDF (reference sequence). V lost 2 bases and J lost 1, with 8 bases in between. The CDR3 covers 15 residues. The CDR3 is CATSRPSMNTGELFF. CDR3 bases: TGTGCCACCAGCAGACCTAGCATGAACACCGGGGAGCTGTTTTTT.

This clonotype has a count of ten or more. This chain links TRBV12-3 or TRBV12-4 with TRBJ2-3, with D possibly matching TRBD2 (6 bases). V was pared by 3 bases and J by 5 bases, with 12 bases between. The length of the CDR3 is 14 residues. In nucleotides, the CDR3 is TGTGCCAGCAGTTTTCAGCTGGGGGGAGATACGCAGTATTTT. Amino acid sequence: CASSFQLGGDTQYF.

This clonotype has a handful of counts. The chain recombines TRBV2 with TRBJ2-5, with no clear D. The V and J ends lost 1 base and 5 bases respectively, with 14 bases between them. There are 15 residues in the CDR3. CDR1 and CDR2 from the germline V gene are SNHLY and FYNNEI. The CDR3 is CASSEGTTIRETQYF. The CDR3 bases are TGTGCCAGCAGTGAAGGGACCACAATTCGGGAGACCCAGTACTTC. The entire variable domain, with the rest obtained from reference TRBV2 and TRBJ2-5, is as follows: EPEVTQTPSHQVTQMGQEVILRCVPISNHLYFYWYRQILGQKVEFLVSFYNNEISEKSEIFDDQFSVERPDGSNFTLKIRSTKLEDSAMYFCASSEGTTIRETQYFGPGTRLLVL.

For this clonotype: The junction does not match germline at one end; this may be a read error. The CDR3 region has the DNA TGTGCCAGCAGTTTGGGTCACTCTGGGGCCAACGTCCTGACTTTC. This translates into CASSLGHSGANVLTF. The V call is TRBV5-5, the J call TRBJ2-6; D call uncertain. Germline V gene data show CDR1 as SGHKS and CDR2 as YYEKEE (reference sequence). CDR3 length: 15 residues.

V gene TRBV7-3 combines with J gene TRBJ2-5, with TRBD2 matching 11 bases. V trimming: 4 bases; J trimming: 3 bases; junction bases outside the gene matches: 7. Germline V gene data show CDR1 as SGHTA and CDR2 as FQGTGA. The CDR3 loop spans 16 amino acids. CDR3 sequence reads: CASSSTLAGGKETQYF. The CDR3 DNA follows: TGTGCCAGCAGCTCCACCCTAGCGGGGGGAAAAGAGACCCAGTACTTC.

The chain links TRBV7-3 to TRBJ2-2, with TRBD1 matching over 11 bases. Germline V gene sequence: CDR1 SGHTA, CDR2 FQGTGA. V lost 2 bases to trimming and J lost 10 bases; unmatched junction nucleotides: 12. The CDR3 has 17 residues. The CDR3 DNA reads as TGTGCCAGCAGCTTAGGTCCGTGGACAGGGGGCATGTTGGAGCTGTTTTTT. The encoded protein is CASSLGPWTGGMLELFF.

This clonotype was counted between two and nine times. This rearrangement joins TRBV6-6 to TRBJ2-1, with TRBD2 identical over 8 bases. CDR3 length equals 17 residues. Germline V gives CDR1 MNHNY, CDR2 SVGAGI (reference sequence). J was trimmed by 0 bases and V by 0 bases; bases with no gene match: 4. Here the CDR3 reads CASSYSGGDSSYNEQFF. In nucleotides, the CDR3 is TGTGCCAGCAGTTACTCCGGGGGGGATAGCTCCTACAATGAGCAGTTCTTC.

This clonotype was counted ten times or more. The CDR3 nucleotides read TGTGCCAGCAGCCAACGAAGCGTCGGGAGCGGACTAGCGGGGTTTGAGCAGTTCTTC. This translates into CASSQRSVGSGLAGFEQFF. The chain is built from TRBV3-1 and TRBJ2-1; 12 bases agree with TRBD2. The CDR3 totals 19 residues. The germline CDR1 and CDR2 sequences are LGHDT and YNNKEL (reference sequence). The V gene end was trimmed by 2 bases and the J gene end by 9 bases; junction bases not matched to a gene: 17.

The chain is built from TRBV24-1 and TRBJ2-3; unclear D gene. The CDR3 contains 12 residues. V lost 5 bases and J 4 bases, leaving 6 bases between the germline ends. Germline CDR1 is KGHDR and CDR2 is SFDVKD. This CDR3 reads CATSGQADTQYF. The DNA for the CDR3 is TGTGCCACCAGTGGCCAGGCAGATACGCAGTATTTT.

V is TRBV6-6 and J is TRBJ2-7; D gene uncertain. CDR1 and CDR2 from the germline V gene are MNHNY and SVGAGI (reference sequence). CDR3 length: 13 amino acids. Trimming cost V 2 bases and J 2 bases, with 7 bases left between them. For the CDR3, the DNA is TGTGCCAGCAGTTACGTGGTCGCCTACGAGCAGTACTTC. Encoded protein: CASSYVVAYEQYF.

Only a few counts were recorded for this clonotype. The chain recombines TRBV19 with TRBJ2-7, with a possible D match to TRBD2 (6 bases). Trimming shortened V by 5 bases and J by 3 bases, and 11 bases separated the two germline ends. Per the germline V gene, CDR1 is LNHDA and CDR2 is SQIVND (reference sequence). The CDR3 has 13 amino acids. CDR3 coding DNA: TGTGCCAGTAGTGTGGGACTCCACTACGAGCAGTACGTC. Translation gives CASSVGLHYEQYV.

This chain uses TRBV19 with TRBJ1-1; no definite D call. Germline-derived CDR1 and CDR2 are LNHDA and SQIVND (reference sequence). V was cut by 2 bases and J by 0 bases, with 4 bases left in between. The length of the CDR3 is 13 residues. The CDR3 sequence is CASSITVNTEAFF. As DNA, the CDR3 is TGTGCCAGTAGTATAACGGTGAACACTGAAGCTTTCTTT. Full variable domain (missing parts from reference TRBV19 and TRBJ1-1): DGGITQSPKYLFRKEGQNVTLSCEQNLNHDAMYWYRQDPGQGLRLIYYSQIVNDFQKGDIAEGYSVSREKKESFPLTVTSAQKNPTAFYLCASSITVNTEAFFGQGTRLTVV.

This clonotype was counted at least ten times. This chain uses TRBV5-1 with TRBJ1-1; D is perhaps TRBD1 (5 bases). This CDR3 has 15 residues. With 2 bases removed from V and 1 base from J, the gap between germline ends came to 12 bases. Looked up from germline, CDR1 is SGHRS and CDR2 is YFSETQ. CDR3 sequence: CASSFAGTGNTEAFF. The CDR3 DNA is TGCGCCAGCAGCTTCGCCGGGACGGGGAACACTGAAGCTTTCTTT. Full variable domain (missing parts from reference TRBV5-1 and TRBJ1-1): KAGVTQTPRYLIKTRGQQVTLSCSPISGHRSVSWYQQTPGQGLQFLFEYFSETQRNKGNFPGRFSGRQFSNSRSEMNVSTLELGDSALYLCASSFAGTGNTEAFFGQGTRLTVV.

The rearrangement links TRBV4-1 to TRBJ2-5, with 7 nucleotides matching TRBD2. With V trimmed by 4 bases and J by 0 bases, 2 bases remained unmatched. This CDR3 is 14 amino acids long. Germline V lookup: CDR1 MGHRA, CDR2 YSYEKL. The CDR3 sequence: CASSPLADQETQYF. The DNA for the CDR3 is TGCGCCAGCAGCCCGCTAGCGGACCAAGAGACCCAGTACTTC.

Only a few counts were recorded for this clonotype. The CDR3 region has the DNA TGTGCCAGCAGCCCAGTGGGACTTAGCGGCAATCAGCCCCAGCATTTT. This encodes CASSPVGLSGNQPQHF. This chain uses TRBV6-1 with TRBJ1-5, with D perhaps TRBD1 (5 bases). CDR1 is MNHNS, CDR2 SASEGT, per germline. The CDR3 spans 16 residues. V was trimmed by 6 bases and J by 2 bases, leaving 17 bases between them.

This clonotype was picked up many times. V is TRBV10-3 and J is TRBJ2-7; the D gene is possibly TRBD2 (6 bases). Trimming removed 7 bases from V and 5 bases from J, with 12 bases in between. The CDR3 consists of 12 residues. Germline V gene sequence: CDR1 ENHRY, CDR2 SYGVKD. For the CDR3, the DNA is TGTGCCATCACTTGGGACTCTAACGAGCAGTACTTC. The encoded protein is CAITWDSNEQYF.

DNA for the CDR3: TGTGCCAGCAGTTTCGCAGGGGTTTGGGCAGATACGCAGTATTTT. Protein sequence: CASSFAGVWADTQYF. J is TRBJ2-3 and V is TRBV12-3 or TRBV12-4; a weak D match, TRBD1 (6 bases). The CDR3 consists of 15 residues. The V end was cut by 3 bases, the J end by 4 bases, with 14 bases between.

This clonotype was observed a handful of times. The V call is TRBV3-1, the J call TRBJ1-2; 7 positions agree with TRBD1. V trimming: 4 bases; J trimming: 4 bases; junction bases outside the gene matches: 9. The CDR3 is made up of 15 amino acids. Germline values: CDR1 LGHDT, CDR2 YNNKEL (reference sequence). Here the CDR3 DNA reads TGTGCCAGCAGCCCGGGGGACAGCAGCTTCTATGGCTACACCTTC. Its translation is CASSPGDSSFYGYTF.

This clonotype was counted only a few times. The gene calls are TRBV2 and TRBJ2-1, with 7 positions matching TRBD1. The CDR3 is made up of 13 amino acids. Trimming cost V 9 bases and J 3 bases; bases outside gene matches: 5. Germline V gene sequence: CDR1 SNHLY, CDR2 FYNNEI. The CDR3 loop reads CASGTEDYNEQFF. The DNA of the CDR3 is TGTGCCAGTGGGACAGAAGACTACAATGAGCAGTTCTTC. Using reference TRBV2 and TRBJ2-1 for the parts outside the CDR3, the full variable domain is EPEVTQTPSHQVTQMGQEVILRCVPISNHLYFYWYRQILGQKVEFLVSFYNNEISEKSEIFDDQFSVERPDGSNFTLKIRSTKLEDSAMYFCASGTEDYNEQFFGPGTRLTVL.

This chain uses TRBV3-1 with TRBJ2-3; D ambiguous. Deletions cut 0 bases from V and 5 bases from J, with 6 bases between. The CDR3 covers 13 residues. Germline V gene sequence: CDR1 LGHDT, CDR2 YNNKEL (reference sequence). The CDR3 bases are TGTGCCAGCAGCCAAGATCTGCGAGATACGCAGTATTTT. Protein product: CASSQDLRDTQYF.

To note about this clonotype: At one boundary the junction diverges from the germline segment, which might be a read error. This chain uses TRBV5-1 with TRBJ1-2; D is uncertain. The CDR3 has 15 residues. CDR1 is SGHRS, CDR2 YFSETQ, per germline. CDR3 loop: CASSLFSHNNYGYTF. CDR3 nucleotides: TGCGCCAGCAGCTTGTTTTCCCACAATAACTATGGCTACACATTC.

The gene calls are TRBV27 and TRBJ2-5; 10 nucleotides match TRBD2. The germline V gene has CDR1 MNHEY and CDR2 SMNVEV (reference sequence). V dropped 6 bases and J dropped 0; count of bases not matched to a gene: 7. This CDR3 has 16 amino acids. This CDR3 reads CASSLTSGAYQETQYF. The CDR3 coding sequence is TGTGCCAGCAGCCTCACTAGCGGGGCGTACCAAGAGACCCAGTACTTC.